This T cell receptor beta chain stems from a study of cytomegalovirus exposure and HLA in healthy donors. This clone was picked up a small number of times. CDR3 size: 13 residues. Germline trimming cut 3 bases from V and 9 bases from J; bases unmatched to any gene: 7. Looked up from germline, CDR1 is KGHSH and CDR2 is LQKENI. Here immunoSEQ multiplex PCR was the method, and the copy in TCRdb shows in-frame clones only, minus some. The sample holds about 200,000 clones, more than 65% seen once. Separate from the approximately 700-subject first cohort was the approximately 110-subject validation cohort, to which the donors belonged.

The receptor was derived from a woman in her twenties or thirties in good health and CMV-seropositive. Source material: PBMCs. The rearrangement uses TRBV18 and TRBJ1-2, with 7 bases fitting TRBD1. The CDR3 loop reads CASSPPGQKSYTF. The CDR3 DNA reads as TGTGCCAGCTCACCCCCGGGACAGAAGAGCTACACCTTC. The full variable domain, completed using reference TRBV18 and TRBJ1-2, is NAGVMQNPRHLVRRRGQEARLRCSPMKGHSHVYWYRQLPEEGLKFMVYLQKENIIDESGMPKERFSAEFPKEGPSILRIQQVVRGDSAAYFCASSPPGQKSYTFGSGTRLTVV.